The present entry profiles one T cell receptor (beta chain) with its context. What it binds is unknown. The data derive from a study of identical twins. General study findings and limits: Analyses based on zero insertions could be partly confounded by invariant MAIT and iNKT cells. Conclusions relied on cross-sectional statistical analysis, not following the same donors.

TCRdb processed the 5' RACE reads anew with MiXCR; each CDR3 protein has one entry. The sample has about 690,000 distinct CDR3 sequences, around 21% seen once. The sample was also reused in another study, on T cells expressing NK-cell markers.

This TCR came from a woman aged 18-30 years in good health. The specimen sequenced was PBMCs.

In DNA form, the CDR3 reads TGTGCCAGCAGCTTCAGACAGGGGGGCACAGATACGCAGTATTTT. Its protein product is CASSFRQGGTDTQYF. The chain is built from TRBV7-9 and TRBJ2-3; 9 positions agree with TRBD1. CDR1 and CDR2 (germline): SEHNR, FQNEAQ (reference sequence). CDR3 length equals 15 residues. V lost 3 bases and J lost 1; bases outside the gene matches: 2.